This T cell receptor beta chain comes out of a study of radiotherapy plus CTLA-4 blockade in lung cancer. Study in general: Across the patients, objective responses occurred in about 19%, and disease control in 30% to 40%. Study-wide results and limits: Expansion of tumor-derived TCR clones was observed in blood after radiotherapy plus ipilimumab.

Remarks on this clone: The target antigen is unknown.

The table came from immunoSEQ multiplex PCR; TCRdb's copy has only in-frame clones and leaves some out. The repertoire holds almost 55,000 clones, 65% to 85% seen once, with around 3.2% in the top ten. The CDR3 has 15 amino acids. V shed 7 bases, J shed 1 base, and the junction held 9 bases outside the gene matches. The germline gives CDR1 SNHLY, CDR2 FYNNEI. The genes are TRBV2 and TRBJ2-7; 8 nucleotides line up with TRBD1. The sequence derives from a human donor with non-small cell lung cancer who had a partial response to radiotherapy plus ipilimumab. The sample in question was peripheral blood, obtained from a patient treated with radiotherapy plus ipilimumab. CDR3 in amino acids: CASTLDRGSSYEQYF. In DNA, the CDR3 is TGTGCCAGCACCCTAGACAGGGGATCATCCTACGAGCAGTACTTC.